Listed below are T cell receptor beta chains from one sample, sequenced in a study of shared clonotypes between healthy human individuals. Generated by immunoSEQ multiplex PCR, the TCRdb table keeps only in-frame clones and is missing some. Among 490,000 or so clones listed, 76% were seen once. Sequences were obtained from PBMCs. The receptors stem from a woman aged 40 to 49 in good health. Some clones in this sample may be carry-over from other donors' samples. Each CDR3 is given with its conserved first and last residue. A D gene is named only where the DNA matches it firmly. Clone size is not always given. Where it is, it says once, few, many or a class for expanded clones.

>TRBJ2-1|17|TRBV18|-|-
TGTGCCAGCTCACTTGCGACCCCGACGATCTCCTACAATGAGCAGTTCTTC
CASSLATPTISYNEQFF
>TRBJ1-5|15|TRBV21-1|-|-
TGTGCCAGCAACACAGAGTCCTATAGCAATCAGCCCCAGCATTTT
CASNTESYSNQPQHF
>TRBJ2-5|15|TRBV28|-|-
TGTGCCAGCAGTTTCAACTTTCCGCGGGGAGAGACCCAGTACTTC
CASSFNFPRGETQYF
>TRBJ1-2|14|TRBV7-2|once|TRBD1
TGTGCCAGCAGCTCCGGACAGGGGGCGCGAGGCTGCACCTTC
CASSSGQGARGCTF
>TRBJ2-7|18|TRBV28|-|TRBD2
TGTGCCAGCCCACCCCTTCAACTAGCGGGACCCCGGGGGTACGAGCAGTACTTC
CASPPLQLAGPRGYEQYF
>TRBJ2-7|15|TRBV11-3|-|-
TGTGCCAGCAGCTTGTCCCCGACTAGTTTGTACGAGCAGTACTTC
CASSLSPTSLYEQYF
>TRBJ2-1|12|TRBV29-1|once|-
TGCAGCGTTAATGGGGGGCCGGATGAGCAGTTCTTC
CSVNGGPDEQFF
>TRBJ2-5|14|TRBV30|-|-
TGTGCCTGGAGTTTTCAAGCGGGCCAAGAGACCCAGTACTTC
CAWSFQAGQETQYF
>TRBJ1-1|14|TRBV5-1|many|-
TGCGCCAGCAGCCCGACAGTCGGGTATACTGAAGCTTTCTTT
CASSPTVGYTEAFF
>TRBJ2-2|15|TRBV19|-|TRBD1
TGTGCCAGTAGTGCTTGGACAGGGGAGGACGGGGAGCTGTTTTTT
CASSAWTGEDGELFF
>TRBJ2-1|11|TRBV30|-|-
TGTGCCTGGGGGGCACGGAATGAGCAGTTCTTC
CAWGARNEQFF
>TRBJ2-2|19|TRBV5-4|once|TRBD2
TGTGCCAGCAGCCCGGGGGGACTAGCGGGAGGGCCGCAAACCGGGGAGCTGTTTTTT
CASSPGGLAGGPQTGELFF
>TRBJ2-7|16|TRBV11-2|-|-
TGTGCCAGCAGACCGCTGAGGGGGATTAATTCCTACGAGCAGTACTTC
CASRPLRGINSYEQYF
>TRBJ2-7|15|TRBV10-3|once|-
TGTGCCATCAGCGAATCCGGGGCGTACTCCTACGAGCAGTACTTC
CAISESGAYSYEQYF
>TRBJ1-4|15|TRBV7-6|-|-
TGTGCCAGCAGCTCCGGGTATGAGTATAATGAAAAACTGTTTTTT
CASSSGYEYNEKLFF
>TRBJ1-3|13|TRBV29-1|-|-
TGCAGCGTTAATGTAGTCTCTGGAAACACTATATATTTT
CSVNVVSGNTIYF
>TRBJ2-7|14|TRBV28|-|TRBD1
TGTGCCAGCAATCGTAGGCAGGGGGCCTACGAGCAGTACTTC
CASNRRQGAYEQYF
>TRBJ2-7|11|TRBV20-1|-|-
TGCAGTGCTAGTCAGCAGAACGAGCAGTACTTC
CSASQQNEQYF
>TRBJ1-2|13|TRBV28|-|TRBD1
TGTGCCAGCAGTTTTAACAGGGGCAATGGCTACACCTTC
CASSFNRGNGYTF
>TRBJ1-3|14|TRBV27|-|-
TGTGCCAGCAAGATCGCGGGCTCTGGAAACACCATATATTTT
CASKIAGSGNTIYF
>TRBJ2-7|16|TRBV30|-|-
TGTGCCTGGAGTGCCTTAAGATACCGGACAGACTACGAGCAGTACTTC
CAWSALRYRTDYEQYF
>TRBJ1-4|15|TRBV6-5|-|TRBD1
TGTGCCAGCAGTTATCGGACAGGCGGTAATGAAAAACTGTTTTTT
CASSYRTGGNEKLFF
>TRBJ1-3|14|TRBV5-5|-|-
TGTGCCAGCAGCTCGACGGTGACTGGAAACACCATATATTTT
CASSSTVTGNTIYF
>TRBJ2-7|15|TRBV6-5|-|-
TGTGCCAGCAGTTCCTGGGACGGGAGCTCCTACGAGCAGTACTTC
CASSSWDGSSYEQYF
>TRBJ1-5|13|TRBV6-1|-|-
TGTGCCAGCAGCCAGGGACAAGTTCAGCCCCAGCATTTT
CASSQGQVQPQHF
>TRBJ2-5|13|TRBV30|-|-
TGTGCCTGGAGGCAAGGGTCGGGAGAGACCCAGTACTTC
CAWRQGSGETQYF
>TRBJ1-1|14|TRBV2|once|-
TGTGCCAGCAGTGTGAGGACACAGAACACTGAAGCTTTCTTT
CASSVRTQNTEAFF
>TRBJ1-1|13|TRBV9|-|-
TGTGCCAGCGGGGGGGCCGAGGACACTGAAGCTTTCTTT
CASGGAEDTEAFF
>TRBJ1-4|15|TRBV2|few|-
TGTGCCAGCAGCTTTATCCCAGGGACTAATGAAAAACTGTTTTTT
CASSFIPGTNEKLFF
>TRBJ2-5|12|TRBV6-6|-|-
TGTGCCAGCCGGGGGTTCGAAGAGACCCAGTACTTC
CASRGFEETQYF
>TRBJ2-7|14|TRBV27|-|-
TGTGCCAGCAGTCCCAGCGGACCCACGTACGAGCAGTACTTC
CASSPSGPTYEQYF
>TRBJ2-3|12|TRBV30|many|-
TGTGCCTGGAGAAGTGTTTGGGATACGCAGTATTTT
CAWRSVWDTQYF
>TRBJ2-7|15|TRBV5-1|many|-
TGCGCCAGCAGCTTGGGCTCCTCCGGGTCCTACGAGCAGTACTTC
CASSLGSSGSYEQYF
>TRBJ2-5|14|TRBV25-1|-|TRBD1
TGTGCCAGCAGGGGGACAGGGGCTCAAGAGACCCAGTACTTC
CASRGTGAQETQYF
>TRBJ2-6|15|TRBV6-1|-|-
TGTGCCAGCAGTGAAGGTCAGTCTGGGGCCAACGTCCTGACTTTC
CASSEGQSGANVLTF
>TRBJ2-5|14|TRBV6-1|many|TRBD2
TGTGCCAGCAGTGATAGCGGGAGTATCGAGACCCAGTACTTC
CASSDSGSIETQYF
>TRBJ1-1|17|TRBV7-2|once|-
TGTGCCAGCAGCTTAGTAGGGCCAGGGACGATGAACACTGAAGCTTTCTTT
CASSLVGPGTMNTEAFF